The following is a T cell receptor (beta chain) sequence with its context. Antigen unknown. The data derive from a study of cytomegalovirus exposure and HLA in healthy donors. Across the study: The roughly 120 validation repertoires, a later analysis reported, used the same platform as the approximately 700 first-cohort repertoires.

The data were produced by immunoSEQ multiplex PCR, yet TCRdb's version contains in-frame clones alone and is incomplete. This table holds about 170,000 clones, 86% found once. Germline loops: CDR1 SGDLS, CDR2 YYNGEE. Germline trimming cut 2 bases from V and 3 bases from J; bases unmatched to any gene: 6. This CDR3 has 16 amino acids. The donors were members of the validation cohort, which comprised about 130 subjects and was separate from the first cohort of 600 to 800 subjects. Study-wide findings and caveats: Later, an analysis found that TCR clusters from the first cohort tended to co-occur in the roughly 110 validation repertoires. Rarity characterized most TCR sequences, yet some public TCRs appeared in many donors.

The sequenced material came from PBMCs. V and J are TRBV9 and TRBJ2-7; the match to TRBD2 covers 12 bases. The receptor was isolated from a woman between 18 and 30 years old in good health and CMV-seronegative. Here the CDR3 DNA reads TGTGCCAGCAGCGTGGACGGACTAGCGGGGTTCTACGAGCAGTACTTC. It is translated as CASSVDGLAGFYEQYF.